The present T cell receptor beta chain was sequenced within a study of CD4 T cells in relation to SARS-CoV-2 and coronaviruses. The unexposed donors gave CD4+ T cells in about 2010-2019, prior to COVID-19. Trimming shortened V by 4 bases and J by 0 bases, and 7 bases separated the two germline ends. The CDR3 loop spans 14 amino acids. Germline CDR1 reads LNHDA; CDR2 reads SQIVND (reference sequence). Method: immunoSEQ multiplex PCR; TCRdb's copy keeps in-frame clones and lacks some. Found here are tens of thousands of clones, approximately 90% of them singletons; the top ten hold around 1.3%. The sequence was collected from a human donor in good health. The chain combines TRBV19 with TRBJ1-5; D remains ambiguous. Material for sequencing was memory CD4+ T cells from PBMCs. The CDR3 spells CASSKGDSNQPQHF. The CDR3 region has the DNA TGTGCCAGTAGTAAGGGAGATAGCAATCAGCCCCAGCATTTT. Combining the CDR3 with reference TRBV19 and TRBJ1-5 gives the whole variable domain DGGITQSPKYLFRKEGQNVTLSCEQNLNHDAMYWYRQDPGQGLRLIYYSQIVNDFQKGDIAEGYSVSREKKESFPLTVTSAQKNPTAFYLCASSKGDSNQPQHFGDGTRLSIL.